Following are 23 T cell receptor beta chains from one sample sequenced in a study of response to subunit inactivated influenza vaccine. TCRdb re-called the RT-PCR reads through MiXCR, storing one row per CDR3 protein. This table has roughly 570,000 distinct CDR3 sequences, about 14% appearing once. Sequencing was performed on PBMCs from blood, taken less than 13 days after vaccination. Receptors were obtained from a middle-aged man who received an inactivated influenza vaccine.

This clonotype has ten or more counts. The chain uses TRBV13 and TRBJ2-3, with TRBD2 identical over 7 bases. From germline, CDR1 is PRHDT and CDR2 FYEKMQ (reference sequence). The V and J ends lost 7 bases and 2 bases, in that order; junction bases with no gene match: 3. The CDR3 length is 13 residues. Here the CDR3 reads CASTSGTTDTQYF. As DNA, the CDR3 is TGTGCCAGCACGAGCGGGACCACAGATACGCAGTATTTT.

The V call is TRBV20-1, the J call TRBJ2-3; TRBD2 matches 14 bases. CDR3 size: 15 residues. V gave up 2 bases and J gave up 5 bases; unmatched junction bases: 3. The V gene's germline CDR1 is DFQATT and CDR2 SNEGSKA (reference sequence). The CDR3, as DNA: TGCAGTGCTAGATTTGGACTAGCGGGAGGAGATACGCAGTATTTT. Translated: CSARFGLAGGDTQYF.

This chain links TRBV7-2 with TRBJ1-6; possible D gene TRBD1, 6 bases. Per germline, CDR1 SGHTA and CDR2 FQGNSA. This CDR3 spans 15 amino acids. V shed 5 bases and J shed 7 bases, with 15 bases lying between them. For the CDR3, the DNA is TGTGCCAGCAGCCAGTCGGGGGCAGGGAATTCACCCCTCCACTTT. The encoded protein is CASSQSGAGNSPLHF.

This clonotype was detected only once. The chain employs TRBV11-2 and TRBJ2-6, with D hard to call. The CDR3 contains 18 residues. Germline V gene sequence: CDR1 SGHAT, CDR2 FQNNGV. Trimming stripped 4 bases from V and 0 bases from J, with 16 bases between. The CDR3 spells CASSSRTRSGSGANVLTF. For the CDR3, the DNA is TGTGCCAGCAGCTCGAGGACCAGATCAGGCTCTGGGGCCAACGTCCTGACTTTC.

The rearrangement uses TRBV5-1 and TRBJ1-6; D ambiguous. CDR1 is SGHRS, CDR2 YFSETQ, per germline. The germline V and J ends were trimmed by 0 bases and 4 bases, with 8 bases remaining between them. The CDR3 spans 15 residues. The CDR3 loop reads CASSLEAGYNSPLHF. DNA of the CDR3: TGCGCCAGCAGCTTGGAGGCGGGGTATAATTCACCCCTCCACTTT. The full variable domain, completed using reference TRBV5-1 and TRBJ1-6, is KAGVTQTPRYLIKTRGQQVTLSCSPISGHRSVSWYQQTPGQGLQFLFEYFSETQRNKGNFPGRFSGRQFSNSRSEMNVSTLELGDSALYLCASSLEAGYNSPLHFGNGTRLTVT.

This sequence joins TRBV7-8 and TRBJ2-1; the match to TRBD2 covers 7 bases. The CDR3 sequence is 13 residues long. Germline CDR1 reads SGHVS; CDR2 reads FQNEAQ. Losses at the gene ends were 5 bases for V and 6 bases for J; bases not matched to a gene: 4. This CDR3 reads CASSGRVVNEQFF. The CDR3 nucleotides are TGTGCCAGCAGCGGGAGGGTGGTCAATGAGCAGTTCTTC.

The chain links TRBV10-3 to TRBJ2-5, with D unresolved. The V gene lost 4 bases and the J gene lost 4 bases, with 16 bases spanning the gap. This CDR3 comprises 15 residues. CDR1 is ENHRY, CDR2 SYGVKD, per germline. DNA for the CDR3: TGTGCCATCAGTGGGCTTTCAACGGCTGGAGAGACCCAGTACTTC. Translating it yields CAISGLSTAGETQYF.

The chain links TRBV10-3 to TRBJ1-2; 8 bases line up with TRBD1. Losses at the gene ends were 6 bases for V and 8 bases for J; bases not matched to a gene: 11. Germline V gene data show CDR1 as ENHRY and CDR2 as SYGVKD. The CDR3 is made up of 14 amino acids. The CDR3 bases are TGTGCCATCAGCGGGATGGACAGGGTTGAGGGCTACACCTTC. Protein sequence: CAISGMDRVEGYTF.

The chain joins TRBV20-1 to TRBJ1-2, with 10 bases identical to TRBD1. The trim removed 3 bases at V and 0 bases at J, leaving 10 bases unmatched. The length of the CDR3 is 17 residues. CDR1 and CDR2 from the germline V gene are DFQATT and SNEGSKA (reference sequence). DNA for the CDR3: TGCAGTGCTAGCCTCCGGGACAGGGGTTCCGCTAACTATGGCTACACCTTC. Residues: CSASLRDRGSANYGYTF.

The chain links TRBV20-1 to TRBJ2-3; tentative D call: TRBD2 (6 bases). The CDR3 is made up of 16 amino acids. The V end was cut by 2 bases, the J end by 3 bases, with 18 bases between. CDR1 is DFQATT, CDR2 SNEGSKA, per germline (reference sequence). This chain's CDR3 is CSARRETSSLTDTQYF. The CDR3 bases are TGCAGTGCTAGACGAGAGACTAGTTCTCTTACAGATACGCAGTATTTT.

In its sample, this clonotype was seen many times. The chain links TRBV12-3 or TRBV12-4 to TRBJ2-3; 7 nucleotides match TRBD1. This CDR3 comprises 15 residues. Trimming cost V 8 bases and J 4 bases; bases outside gene matches: 12. CDR3 sequence (DNA): TGTGCCAGCTGGGACAGTTTATTTTGGGCAGATACGCAGTATTTT. Translating gives CASWDSLFWADTQYF.

The chain recombines TRBV20-1 with TRBJ1-2; D gene unclear. This CDR3 has 13 residues. Germline V gene lookup returns CDR1 DFQATT and CDR2 SNEGSKA (reference sequence). V gave up 3 bases and J gave up 5 bases, with 13 bases separating them. The CDR3 here is CSARVGWLYGYTF. In DNA, the CDR3 is TGCAGTGCTAGGGTGGGATGGTTATATGGCTACACCTTC.

This clonotype appeared many times. The chain recombines TRBV11-2 with TRBJ2-2, with 7 bases aligning to TRBD1. Germline V gene lookup returns CDR1 SGHAT and CDR2 FQNNGV. The J segment lost 4 bases and the V segment lost 2 bases, leaving 4 bases of the junction unmatched. The CDR3 contains 15 residues. The CDR3 protein is CASSLLAGGTGELFF. The CDR3 DNA reads TGTGCCAGCAGCTTATTGGCAGGGGGCACCGGGGAGCTGTTTTTT. Full variable domain (remainder filled in from reference TRBV11-2 and TRBJ2-2): EAGVAQSPRYKIIEKRQSVAFWCNPISGHATLYWYQQILGQGPKLLIQFQNNGVVDDSQLPKDRFSAERLKGVDSTLKIQPAKLEDSAVYLCASSLLAGGTGELFFGEGSRLTVL.

The chain uses TRBV29-1 and TRBJ2-1; weak D call: TRBD2 (5 bases). The CDR3 length is 11 residues. The V gene lost 3 bases and the J gene lost 9 bases, with 9 bases spanning the gap. The germline CDR1 and CDR2 sequences are SQVTM and ANQGSEA. The CDR3 sequence is CSVDWRLEQFF. CDR3 bases: TGCAGCGTTGATTGGAGGCTTGAGCAGTTCTTC.

In its sample, this clonotype was seen many times. The J gene is TRBJ2-3, the V gene TRBV7-2, with a tentative D call TRBD2 (5 bases). Germline loops: CDR1 SGHTA, CDR2 FQGNSA. V lost 3 bases and J lost 2, with 12 bases in between. This CDR3 is built from 15 residues. This chain's CDR3 is CASSLDGVFTDTQYF. The CDR3 DNA sequence: TGTGCCAGCAGCTTGGACGGGGTTTTCACAGATACGCAGTATTTT.

The chain combines TRBV6-1 with TRBJ2-3, with D perhaps matching TRBD2 (6 bases). Trimming stripped 2 bases from V and 6 bases from J, with 12 bases between. This CDR3 region has 14 residues. Germline CDR1 reads MNHNS; CDR2 reads SASEGT. This CDR3 is CASSESLLADTQYF. DNA of the CDR3: TGTGCCAGCAGTGAATCTCTCCTAGCGGATACGCAGTATTTT.

The table lists this clonotype with a few counts. The gene calls are TRBV5-1 and TRBJ2-7; possibly TRBD2 for D (6 bases). V shed 0 bases and J shed 3 bases, with 10 bases lying between them. The CDR3 is 14 amino acids. The V gene's germline CDR1 is SGHRS and CDR2 YFSETQ. The chain's CDR3 is CASSLEGEVYEQYF. The DNA of the CDR3 is TGCGCCAGCAGCTTGGAAGGGGAGGTCTACGAGCAGTACTTC.

This clonotype was seen many times. This chain uses TRBV6-1 with TRBJ2-6; no clear D gene. V was cut by 6 bases and J by 2 bases, with 8 bases left in between. Germline CDR1 is MNHNS and CDR2 is SASEGT. The CDR3 runs to 14 residues. The CDR3 DNA reads as TGTGCCAGCAGCCCCTTTCCTGGGGCCAACGTCCTGACTTTC. Translated, it gives CASSPFPGANVLTF.

This clonotype was observed a few times. The V and J genes are TRBV3-1 and TRBJ1-5, with 7 nucleotides matching TRBD1. CDR1 LGHDT and CDR2 YNNKEL come from the germline V gene (reference sequence). The J segment lost 6 bases and the V segment lost 4 bases, leaving 6 bases of the junction unmatched. The length of the CDR3 is 14 residues. The CDR3: CASSPGQSGQPQHF. In nucleotides, the CDR3 is TGTGCCAGCAGCCCGGGACAGTCGGGTCAGCCCCAGCATTTT.

The chain couples TRBV5-6 to TRBJ1-1; D possibly corresponds to TRBD1 (6 bases). This CDR3 contains 14 residues. V shed 6 bases and J shed 2 bases, with 14 bases lying between them. Germline V gives CDR1 SGHDT, CDR2 YYEEEE. CDR3 sequence (DNA): TGTGCCAGCACCAGAAAGACAGGAAACACTGAAGCTTTCTTT. Encoded protein: CASTRKTGNTEAFF.

CDR3 DNA: TGTGCCAGCAGTAGCGGGCCCGACAATGAGCAGTTCTTC. This translates into CASSSGPDNEQFF. This rearrangement joins TRBV12-3 or TRBV12-4 to TRBJ2-1; maybe TRBD2 (6 bases). The CDR3 runs to 13 residues. V was pared by 5 bases and J by 5 bases, with 10 bases between.

This clonotype was seen a few times. This rearrangement joins TRBV6-1 to TRBJ2-7; TRBD2 agrees at 8 bases. Germline CDR1 and CDR2: MNHNS and SASEGT. Unmatched junction bases numbered 11, after V lost 6 bases and J lost 4 bases. The CDR3 runs 15 residues. DNA for the CDR3: TGTGCCAGCAGCCAAGCGCGGGGGGACACATACGAGCAGTACTTC. Its translation is CASSQARGDTYEQYF.

The gene calls are TRBV6-6 and TRBJ2-7, with D unclear. V lost 2 bases to trimming and J lost 0 bases, with 5 bases between them. Germline V CDR1 and CDR2: MNHNY, SVGAGI (reference sequence). The CDR3 is 13 amino acids. This CDR3 is CASSYHVSYEQYF. CDR3 nucleotide sequence: TGTGCCAGCAGTTACCACGTCTCCTACGAGCAGTACTTC.